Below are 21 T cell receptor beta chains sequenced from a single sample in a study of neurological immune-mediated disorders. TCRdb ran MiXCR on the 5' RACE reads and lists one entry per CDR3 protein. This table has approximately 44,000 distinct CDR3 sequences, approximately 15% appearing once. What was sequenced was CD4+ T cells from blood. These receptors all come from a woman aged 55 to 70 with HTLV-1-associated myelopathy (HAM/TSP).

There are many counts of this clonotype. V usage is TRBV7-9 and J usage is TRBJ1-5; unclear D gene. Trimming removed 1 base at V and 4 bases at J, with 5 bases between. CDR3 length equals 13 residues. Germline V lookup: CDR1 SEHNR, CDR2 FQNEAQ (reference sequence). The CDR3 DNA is TGTGCCAGCAGCTTAGGCGTTAATCAGCCCCAGCATTTT. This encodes CASSLGVNQPQHF. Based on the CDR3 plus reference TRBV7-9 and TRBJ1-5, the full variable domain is DTGVSQNPRHKITKRGQNVTFRCDPISEHNRLYWYRQTLGQGPEFLTYFQNEAQLEKSRLLSDRFSAERPKGSFSTLEIQRTEQGDSAMYLCASSLGVNQPQHFGDGTRLSIL.

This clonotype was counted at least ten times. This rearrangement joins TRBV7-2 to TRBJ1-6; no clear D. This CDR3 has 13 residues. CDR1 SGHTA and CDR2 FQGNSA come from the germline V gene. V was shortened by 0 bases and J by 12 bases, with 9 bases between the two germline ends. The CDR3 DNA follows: TGTGCCAGCAGCTTAGCGGGATCGGGACCCCTCCACTTT. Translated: CASSLAGSGPLHF.

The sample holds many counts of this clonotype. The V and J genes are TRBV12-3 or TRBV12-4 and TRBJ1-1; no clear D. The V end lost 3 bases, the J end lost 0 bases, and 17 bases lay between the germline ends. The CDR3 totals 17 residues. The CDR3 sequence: CASSFEASILLNTEAFF. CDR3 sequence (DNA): TGTGCCAGCAGTTTCGAGGCTTCTATCCTTCTGAACACTGAAGCTTTCTTT.

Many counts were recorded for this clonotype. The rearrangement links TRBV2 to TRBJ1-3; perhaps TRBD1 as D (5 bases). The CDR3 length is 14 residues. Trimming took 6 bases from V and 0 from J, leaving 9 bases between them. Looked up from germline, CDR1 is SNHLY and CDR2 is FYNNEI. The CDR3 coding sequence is TGTGCCAGCAGGGCAGGGATCTCTGGAAACACCATATATTTT. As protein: CASRAGISGNTIYF.

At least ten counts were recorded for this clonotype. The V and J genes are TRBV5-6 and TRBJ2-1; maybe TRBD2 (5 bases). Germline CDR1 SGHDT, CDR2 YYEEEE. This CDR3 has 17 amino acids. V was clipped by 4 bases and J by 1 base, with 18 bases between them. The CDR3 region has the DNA TGTGCCAGCAGCCCCCTGCGGGTAGAAGGTTCCTACAATGAGCAGTTCTTC. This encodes CASSPLRVEGSYNEQFF.

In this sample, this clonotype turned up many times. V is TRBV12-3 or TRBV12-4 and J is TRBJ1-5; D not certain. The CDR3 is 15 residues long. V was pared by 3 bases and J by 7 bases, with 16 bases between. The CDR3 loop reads CASSLGVPPRQPQHF. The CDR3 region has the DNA TGTGCCAGCAGTTTGGGAGTACCGCCGAGGCAGCCCCAGCATTTT.

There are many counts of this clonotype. CDR3 region: CASSPRRVAGPMGDTQYF. Here the CDR3 DNA reads TGTGCCAGCAGCCCCCGCCGGGTAGCGGGGCCCATGGGAGATACGCAGTATTTT. This chain connects TRBV7-3 to TRBJ2-3, with 8 bases aligning to TRBD2. The CDR3 is 18 residues long. Losses at the gene ends were 5 bases for V and 5 bases for J; bases not matched to a gene: 18. Germline assignment: CDR1 SGHTA and CDR2 FQGTGA. The variable domain in full, completed from reference TRBV7-3 and TRBJ2-3, reads GAGVSQTPSNKVTEKGKYVELRCDPISGHTALYWYRQSLGQGPEFLIYFQGTGAADDSGLPNDRFFAVRPEGSVSTLKIQRTERGDSAVYLCASSPRRVAGPMGDTQYFGPGTRLTVL.

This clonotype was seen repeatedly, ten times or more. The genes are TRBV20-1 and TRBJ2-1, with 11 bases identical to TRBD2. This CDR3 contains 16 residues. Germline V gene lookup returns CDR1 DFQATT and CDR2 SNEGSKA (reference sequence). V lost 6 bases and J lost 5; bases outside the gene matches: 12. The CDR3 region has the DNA TGCAGTGCGAGTGGGCTAGCGGGGGGTTTCAACAATGAGCAGTTCTTC. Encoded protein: CSASGLAGGFNNEQFF.

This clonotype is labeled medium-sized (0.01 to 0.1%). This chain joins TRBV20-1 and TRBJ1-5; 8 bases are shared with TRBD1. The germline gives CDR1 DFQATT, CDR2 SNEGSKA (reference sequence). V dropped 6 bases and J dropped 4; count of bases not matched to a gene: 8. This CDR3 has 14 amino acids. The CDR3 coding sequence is TGCAGTGCCCCCGGGACAGGCCAAAATCAGCCCCAGCATTTT. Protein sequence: CSAPGTGQNQPQHF.

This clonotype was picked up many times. The CDR3 sequence is CASSVTGLSDGYTF. Written as DNA, the CDR3 is TGCGCCAGCAGCGTGACAGGGCTTAGCGATGGCTACACCTTC. The chain has TRBV5-1 and TRBJ1-2; 7 nucleotides agree with TRBD1. CDR3 size: 14 residues. V lost 4 bases to trimming and J lost 6 bases; unmatched junction nucleotides: 9. Germline V CDR1 and CDR2: SGHRS, YFSETQ.

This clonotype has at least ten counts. The CDR3 nucleotides read TGTGCCAGTACTCAGGGGTGGACTGAAGCTTTCTTT. Its protein is CASTQGWTEAFF. This chain uses TRBV19 with TRBJ1-1; a weak D match, TRBD1 (6 bases). Germline CDR1 LNHDA, CDR2 SQIVND (reference sequence). CDR3 length: 12 residues. Deletions cut 7 bases from V and 5 bases from J, with 11 bases between.

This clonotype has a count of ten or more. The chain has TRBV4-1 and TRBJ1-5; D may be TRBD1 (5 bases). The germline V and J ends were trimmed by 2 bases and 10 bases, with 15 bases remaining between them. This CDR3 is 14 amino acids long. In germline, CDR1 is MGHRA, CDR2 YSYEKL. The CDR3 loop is CASSQLRGSGPQHF. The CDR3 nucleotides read TGCGCCAGCAGCCAATTAAGGGGTAGTGGCCCCCAGCATTTT.

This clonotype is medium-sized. CDR3 region: CAISESTLKAGQWFF. CDR3 in DNA: TGTGCCATCAGTGAGTCGACCCTAAAAGCGGGACAATGGTTCTTC. This chain links TRBV10-3 with TRBJ2-1; TRBD2 is a possible D gene (7 bases). Germline assignment: CDR1 ENHRY and CDR2 SYGVKD. The germline V and J ends were trimmed by 0 bases and 15 bases, with 21 bases remaining between them. The CDR3 length is 15 residues.

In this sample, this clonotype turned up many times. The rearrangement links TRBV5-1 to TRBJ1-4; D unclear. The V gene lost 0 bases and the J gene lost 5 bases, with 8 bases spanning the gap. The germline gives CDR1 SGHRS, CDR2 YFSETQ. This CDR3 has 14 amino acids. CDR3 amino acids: CASSLDSYNEKLFF. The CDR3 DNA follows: TGCGCCAGCAGCTTGGACAGTTACAATGAAAAACTGTTTTTT.

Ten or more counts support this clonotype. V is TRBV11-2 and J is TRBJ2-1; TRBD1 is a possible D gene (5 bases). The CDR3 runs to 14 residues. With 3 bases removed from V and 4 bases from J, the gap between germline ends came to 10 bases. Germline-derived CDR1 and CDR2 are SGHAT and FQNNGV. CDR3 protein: CASSFQGYYNEQFF. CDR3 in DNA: TGTGCCAGCAGCTTTCAGGGTTATTACAATGAGCAGTTCTTC. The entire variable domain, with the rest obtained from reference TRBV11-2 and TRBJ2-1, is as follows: EAGVAQSPRYKIIEKRQSVAFWCNPISGHATLYWYQQILGQGPKLLIQFQNNGVVDDSQLPKDRFSAERLKGVDSTLKIQPAKLEDSAVYLCASSFQGYYNEQFFGPGTRLTVL.

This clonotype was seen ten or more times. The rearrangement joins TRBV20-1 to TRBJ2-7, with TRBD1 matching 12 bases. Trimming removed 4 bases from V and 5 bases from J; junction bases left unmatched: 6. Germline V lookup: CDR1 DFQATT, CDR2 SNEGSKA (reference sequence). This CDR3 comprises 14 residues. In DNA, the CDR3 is TGCAGTGCTACTACCGGGACAGGGGGCGACGAGCAGTACTTC. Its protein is CSATTGTGGDEQYF.

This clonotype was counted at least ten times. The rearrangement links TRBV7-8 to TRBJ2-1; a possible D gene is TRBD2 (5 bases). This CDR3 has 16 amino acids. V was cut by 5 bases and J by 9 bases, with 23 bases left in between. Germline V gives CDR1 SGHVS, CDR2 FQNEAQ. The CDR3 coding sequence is TGTGCCAGCAGCCCGAGGGAACTAGAGGTCGATAGTGAGCAGTTCTTC. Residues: CASSPRELEVDSEQFF.

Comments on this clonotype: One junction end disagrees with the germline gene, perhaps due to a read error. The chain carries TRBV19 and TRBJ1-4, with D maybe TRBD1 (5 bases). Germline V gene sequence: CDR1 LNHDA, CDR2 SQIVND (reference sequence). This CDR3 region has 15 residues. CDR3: CASSNRGATNEKLFF. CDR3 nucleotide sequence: TGTGCTAGTAGCAACCGGGGGGCAACTAATGAAAAACTGTTTTTT.

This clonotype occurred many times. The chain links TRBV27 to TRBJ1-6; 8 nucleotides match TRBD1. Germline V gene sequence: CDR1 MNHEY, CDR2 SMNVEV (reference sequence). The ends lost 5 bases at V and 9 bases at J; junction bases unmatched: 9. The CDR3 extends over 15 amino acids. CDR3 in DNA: TGTGCCAGCAGTCCCACCGGGACAGGCGGTTCACCCCTCCACTTT. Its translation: CASSPTGTGGSPLHF.

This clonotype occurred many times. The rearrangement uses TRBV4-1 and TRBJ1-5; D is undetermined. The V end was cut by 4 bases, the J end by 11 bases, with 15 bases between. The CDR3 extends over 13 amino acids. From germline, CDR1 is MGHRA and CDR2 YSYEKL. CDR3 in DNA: TGCGCCAGCAGCCCTACCCTAGGTGAGTCCCAGCATTTT. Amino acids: CASSPTLGESQHF.

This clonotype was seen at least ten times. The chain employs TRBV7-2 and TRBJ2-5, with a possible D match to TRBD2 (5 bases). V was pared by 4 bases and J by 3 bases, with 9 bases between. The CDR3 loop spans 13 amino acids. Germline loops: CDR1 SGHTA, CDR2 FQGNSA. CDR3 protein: CASSSRAEETQYF. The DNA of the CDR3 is TGTGCCAGCAGCTCTCGAGCGGAAGAGACCCAGTACTTC.